The entry below describes one TCR beta chain. The antigen remains unidentified. This table comes from immunoSEQ multiplex PCR, and its TCRdb copy is limited to in-frame clones, with some not included. The data show roughly 330,000 clones, with roughly 87% seen just once and approximately 1.1% held by the top ten. This specimen comes from a study of cytomegalovirus exposure and HLA in healthy donors. Across the whole study: In a later analysis, the 120 or so validation repertoires were reported to have used the same platform as the 666 first-cohort repertoires. Findings and caveats of the study: In the roughly 120 validation repertoires, a later analysis found that first-cohort TCR clusters tended to co-occur. The listing of 150 or so TCR beta chains classed them as cytomegalovirus-associated.

The clonotype originates from a young woman in good health and CMV-seropositive. The sequencing sample was made of PBMCs.

CDR3: CSVEKNEDEQYF. The CDR3 DNA is TGCAGCGTTGAGAAAAATGAGGACGAGCAGTACTTC. The V gene is TRBV29-1, the J gene TRBJ2-7; D is unclear. V was cut by 3 bases and J by 5 bases, with 11 bases left in between. The CDR3 has 12 amino acids. Germline V gene data show CDR1 as SQVTM and CDR2 as ANQGSEA.